A selection of T cell receptor beta chains follows, all from one sample in a study of PD-L1 blockade in urothelial cancer. Method: immunoSEQ multiplex PCR; TCRdb's copy keeps in-frame clones and lacks some. The profile covers fewer than 95,000 clones, with less than 90% appearing a single time and approximately 2.1% taken by the ten largest. The sample consisted of PBMCs, taken around atezolizumab (anti-PD-L1) treatment. The origin of the receptors is a man aged 55 to 69 with urothelial cancer. The CDR3 runs from the conserved cysteine through the conserved F or W. A D gene is named only where the DNA matches it firmly. Size tells how often a clone was seen (once, few, many) or the class of an expanded clone, and some rows leave it out.

D: TRBD2; J: TRBJ2-6; size: NA; V: TRBV7-2; DNA: TGTGCCAACAGACTAGCGGGATCCCCTGGGGCCAACGTCCTGACTTTC; CDR3: CANRLAGSPGANVLTF
D: NA; J: TRBJ2-1; size: NA; V: TRBV28; DNA: TGTGCCAGCAGTCCGGCGGCCTACAATGAGCAGTTCTTC; CDR3: CASSPAAYNEQFF
D: NA; J: TRBJ1-3; size: NA; V: TRBV11-2; DNA: TGTGCCAGCGGGAGATCTGGAAACACCATATATTTT; CDR3: CASGRSGNTIYF
D: NA; J: TRBJ1-6; size: NA; V: TRBV18; DNA: TGTGCCAGCTCACCGGGGCGGGAATCACCCCTCCACTTT; CDR3: CASSPGRESPLHF
D: TRBD1; J: TRBJ2-5; size: NA; V: TRBV7-2; DNA: TGTGCCAGCACCGTTTCCACAGGGGGTTGGGAGACCCAGTACTTC; CDR3: CASTVSTGGWETQYF
D: TRBD1; J: TRBJ1-2; size: NA; V: TRBV5-4; DNA: TGTGCCAGCAGACCCGGGACAGTTAACTATGGCTACACCTTC; CDR3: CASRPGTVNYGYTF
D: NA; J: TRBJ1-4; size: few; V: TRBV27; DNA: TGTGCCAGCAGTTTGACAGGCGCAACTAATGAAAAACTGTTTTTT; CDR3: CASSLTGATNEKLFF
D: NA; J: TRBJ1-6; size: NA; V: TRBV5-4; DNA: TGTGCCAGCAGCTGGGGGGGTGTATCCTATAATTCACCCCTCCACTTT; CDR3: CASSWGGVSYNSPLHF
D: TRBD2; J: TRBJ2-5; size: NA; V: TRBV7-2; DNA: TGTGCCAGCAGCTTAGGAGGGGCAGGGAGGGTAGAGACCCAGTACTTC; CDR3: CASSLGGAGRVETQYF
D: TRBD1; J: TRBJ1-4; size: NA; V: TRBV6-1; DNA: TGTGCCAGCAGTGTGGGACAGACTAATGAAAAACTGTTTTTT; CDR3: CASSVGQTNEKLFF
D: TRBD2; J: TRBJ2-1; size: few; V: TRBV4-3; DNA: TGCGCCAGCAGCCGGCGGGAGGGATACCACAATGAGCAGTTCTTC; CDR3: CASSRREGYHNEQFF
D: TRBD2; J: TRBJ2-3; size: NA; V: TRBV2; DNA: TGTGCCAGCAGTGATACTAGCGGGGTTCCAGATACGCAGTATTTT; CDR3: CASSDTSGVPDTQYF
D: TRBD1; J: TRBJ2-6; size: NA; V: TRBV29-1; DNA: TGCAGCGTCGAGTACCCTGACAGGGAGGCCAACGTCCTGACTTTC; CDR3: CSVEYPDREANVLTF
D: NA; J: TRBJ2-6; size: NA; V: TRBV4-3; DNA: TGCGCCAGCAGCCAAGAATGGTCAGGCTCTGGGGCCAACGTCCTGACTTTC; CDR3: CASSQEWSGSGANVLTF
D: NA; J: TRBJ2-5; size: NA; V: TRBV28; DNA: TGTGCCAGCAGCCTAATGAGGAAAAAGAAAGAGACCCAGTACTTC; CDR3: CASSLMRKKKETQYF
D: NA; J: TRBJ2-4; size: NA; V: TRBV5-5; DNA: TGTGCCAGCAGCTTGTCGGCGGGTGACAAAAACATTCAGTACTTC; CDR3: CASSLSAGDKNIQYF
D: TRBD1; J: TRBJ2-5; size: NA; V: TRBV2; DNA: TGTGCCAGCAGTCAGGACAGGGGCCACCAAGAGACCCAGTACTTC; CDR3: CASSQDRGHQETQYF
D: TRBD2; J: TRBJ2-7; size: NA; V: TRBV7-2; DNA: TGTGCCAGCAGCTATGGGACTAGTCTCGGGGAGCAGTACTTC; CDR3: CASSYGTSLGEQYF
D: NA; J: TRBJ1-2; size: NA; V: TRBV4-1; DNA: TGCGCCAGCAGCCAAGGATTACAGCCCTCCTATGGCTACACCTTC; CDR3: CASSQGLQPSYGYTF
D: NA; J: TRBJ1-5; size: once; V: TRBV19; DNA: TGTGCCAGTAGTTCTCGGTCAGGGTATCAGCCCCAGCATTTT; CDR3: CASSSRSGYQPQHF
D: TRBD2; J: TRBJ2-7; size: NA; V: TRBV5-4; DNA: TGTGCCAGCAGCTTGGCGACCCGACTAGCGGTGCGGGGGGGCGAGCAGTACTTC; CDR3: CASSLATRLAVRGGEQYF
D: NA; J: TRBJ1-2; size: NA; V: TRBV5-1; DNA: TGCGCCAGCAGCTTGGGGGTACGGGGGGCGAACTATGGCTACACCTTC; CDR3: CASSLGVRGANYGYTF
D: NA; J: TRBJ2-1; size: few; V: TRBV28; DNA: TGTGCCAGCAGCGTATCCTGGGGCGTTGAGCAGTTCTTC; CDR3: CASSVSWGVEQFF
D: NA; J: TRBJ2-3; size: NA; V: TRBV7-2; DNA: TGTGCCAGCAGCTTAAGTCAGGGGCAGGGGTCAGATACGCAGTATTTT; CDR3: CASSLSQGQGSDTQYF
D: TRBD2; J: TRBJ2-6; size: once; V: TRBV18; DNA: TGTGCCAGCTCACCCCTCGGACTAGCGGGGAACTCTGGGGCCAACGTCCTGACTTTC; CDR3: CASSPLGLAGNSGANVLTF
D: NA; J: TRBJ2-1; size: NA; V: TRBV6-4; DNA: TGTGCCAGCAGTCGGGGGAGAGGCTATGAGCAGTTCTTC; CDR3: CASSRGRGYEQFF
D: NA; J: TRBJ1-1; size: NA; V: TRBV30; DNA: TGTGCCTGGAGTGTACAGGTCGGCGCTGAAGCTTTCTTT; CDR3: CAWSVQVGAEAFF
D: TRBD2; J: TRBJ2-2; size: NA; V: TRBV6-5; DNA: TGTGCCAGCAGTTACCGGACTAGCGGGGCCGGGGAGCTGTTTTTT; CDR3: CASSYRTSGAGELFF
D: TRBD2; J: TRBJ2-2; size: NA; V: TRBV6-5; DNA: TGTGCCAGCAGCATCGGACTAGCAACCGGGGAGCTGTTTTTT; CDR3: CASSIGLATGELFF
D: TRBD1; J: TRBJ1-4; size: NA; V: TRBV4-1; DNA: TGCGCCAGCAGCCGACAGGGGGCGGTGGAAAAACTGTTTTTT; CDR3: CASSRQGAVEKLFF
D: TRBD1; J: TRBJ2-2; size: NA; V: TRBV7-2; DNA: TGTGCCAGCAGTACTCAGGGGGTGGGCACCGGGGAGCTGTTTTTT; CDR3: CASSTQGVGTGELFF
D: NA; J: TRBJ1-4; size: NA; V: TRBV7-8; DNA: TGTGCCAGCAGCCATAAGGGAGGGACGGCAACTAATGAAAAACTGTTTTTT; CDR3: CASSHKGGTATNEKLFF
D: TRBD2; J: TRBJ2-2; size: NA; V: TRBV13; DNA: TGTGCCAGCAGCTCTAGCGGGATGAACACCGGGGAGCTGTTTTTT; CDR3: CASSSSGMNTGELFF
D: NA; J: TRBJ1-5; size: few; V: TRBV4-2; DNA: TGTGCCAGCAGCCAAGATCGGGAGTTCAATCAGCCCCAGCATTTT; CDR3: CASSQDREFNQPQHF
D: TRBD1; J: TRBJ1-6; size: NA; V: TRBV6-4; DNA: TGTGCCAGCAGTTTCGGCACAGGGGATAATTCACCCCTCCACTTT; CDR3: CASSFGTGDNSPLHF
D: TRBD2; J: TRBJ2-5; size: NA; V: TRBV6-6; DNA: TGTGCCAGCAGAGACAGCGGGGGGGCCCAGGAGACCCAGTACTTC; CDR3: CASRDSGGAQETQYF
D: NA; J: TRBJ1-5; size: NA; V: TRBV4-1; DNA: TGCGCCAGCAGCCAAGCCCAGACAGTGAATAGCAATCAGCCCCAGCATTTT; CDR3: CASSQAQTVNSNQPQHF
D: NA; J: TRBJ2-2; size: NA; V: TRBV5-1; DNA: TGCGCCAGCAGCGACTACGACACCGGGGAGCTGTTTTTT; CDR3: CASSDYDTGELFF
D: TRBD1; J: TRBJ1-2; size: NA; V: TRBV6-1; DNA: TGTGCCAGCTCTAAGGGCCCGACAGGGGACTATGGCTACACCTTC; CDR3: CASSKGPTGDYGYTF
D: NA; J: TRBJ2-7; size: NA; V: TRBV6-5; DNA: TGTGCCAGCAGTTACTCGAGGTCACTTACCTACGAGCAGTACTTC; CDR3: CASSYSRSLTYEQYF
D: TRBD1; J: TRBJ2-2; size: NA; V: TRBV7-9; DNA: TGTGCCAGCAGCTTAGGGGGCCCGGGACAGGGGAACACCGGGGAGCTGTTTTTT; CDR3: CASSLGGPGQGNTGELFF
D: NA; J: TRBJ2-1; size: NA; V: TRBV18; DNA: TGTGCCAGCTCACCACCGGTCCGGTACAATGAGCAGTTCTTC; CDR3: CASSPPVRYNEQFF
D: NA; J: TRBJ2-5; size: NA; V: TRBV9; DNA: TGTGCCAGCAGCGTAGCGACAGCTGAAGAGACCCAGTACTTC; CDR3: CASSVATAEETQYF
D: NA; J: TRBJ1-2; size: once; V: TRBV5-1; DNA: TGCGCCAGCAGCTCCGGACAGAACTATGGCTACACCTTC; CDR3: CASSSGQNYGYTF
D: TRBD1; J: TRBJ1-4; size: NA; V: TRBV6-5; DNA: TGTGCCAGCAGCAGACAGGGCAATAATGAAAAACTGTTTTTT; CDR3: CASSRQGNNEKLFF
D: NA; J: TRBJ2-2; size: NA; V: TRBV13; DNA: TGTGCCAGCAGCACCCGCAGGGGCTTCGACACCGGGGAGCTGTTTTTT; CDR3: CASSTRRGFDTGELFF
D: NA; J: TRBJ2-3; size: NA; V: TRBV5-8; DNA: TGTGCCAGCAGCTTGGGGCAGGGTGGTATAGATACGCAGTATTTT; CDR3: CASSLGQGGIDTQYF
D: TRBD2; J: TRBJ2-2; size: few; V: TRBV28; DNA: TGTGCCAGCAGTCTTCCGGGACTAGCGGTCACCGGGGAGCTGTTTTTT; CDR3: CASSLPGLAVTGELFF
D: NA; J: TRBJ2-3; size: NA; V: TRBV4-3; DNA: TGCGCCAGCAGTCATACTTCTGGCACAGATACGCAGTATTTT; CDR3: CASSHTSGTDTQYF
D: TRBD1; J: TRBJ1-4; size: NA; V: TRBV5-1; DNA: TGCGCCAGCAGCTTGGGGCAGGGGGCGGAAAAACTGTTTTTT; CDR3: CASSLGQGAEKLFF
D: TRBD1; J: TRBJ2-5; size: NA; V: TRBV30; DNA: TGTGCCTGGAGCCGTACCGGGACAGGGGATGAGACCCAGTACTTC; CDR3: CAWSRTGTGDETQYF
D: NA; J: TRBJ2-7; size: NA; V: TRBV28; DNA: TGTGCCAGCACCGCAGGGCGGTACGAGCAGTACTTC; CDR3: CASTAGRYEQYF
D: NA; J: TRBJ1-1; size: NA; V: TRBV29-1; DNA: TGCAGCGTTGGAGATCCCCGGTTCACTGAAGCTTTCTTT; CDR3: CSVGDPRFTEAFF